This T cell receptor (beta chain) was sequenced during a study of shared clonotypes between healthy human individuals. Authors' data handling: Filtering differed because ImmunoSEQ produced junction-only sequences that carried no quality scores. TCRdb keeps only in-frame clones here, not all; method: immunoSEQ multiplex PCR. D and trimming were read from the DNA, whereas the V and J calls and clone size are those reported in that table. The sample has approximately 940,000 clones, over 60% seen once; the top ten hold roughly 1.5%. To note about this clone: Its antigen is unknown.

Germline-derived CDR1 and CDR2 are SNHLY and FYNNEI. V was pared by 6 bases and J by 4 bases, with 24 bases between. This CDR3 spans 17 amino acids. Whole-study results and caveats: How much donors shared clonotypes was expected to be affected by sequencing depth.

This chain joins TRBV2 and TRBJ2-5, with a weak D call TRBD2 (5 bases). The clonotype originates from a man aged 18 to 30 in good health. The material sequenced was memory CD4+ T cells sorted from blood. Subset specified: CD45RA-negative fraction. The CDR3 spells CASRLGVSGQYGETQYF. In DNA, the CDR3 is TGTGCCAGCAGACTCGGGGTCTCGGGTCAATACGGAGAGACCCAGTACTTC.